The text below deals with one TCR beta chain. This clone was seen more than once but under ten times. Its antigen has not been determined. The record has no base qualities; no much larger clone is one base away. In total, approximately 690 healthy bone marrow donors made up the cohort. All cohort members were sampled while nominally healthy, although unrecorded immune exposures were likely present. CMV serostatus was positive for about 300 and negative for about 50% of the roughly 700 cohort members, and was not recorded for this donor. A peripheral blood sample was provided by each donor, and peripheral blood mononuclear cells were used for TCR beta sequencing. Genomic DNA was extracted from the blood cell samples with the Qiagen DNeasy Blood Extraction Kit. The sample is drawn from a study of cytomegalovirus exposure and HLA in healthy donors (dated by TCRdb to the late 2010s). Regarding the research as a whole: In an earlier analysis of fewer than 750 of the donors, 276 Gb of sequence data and about 110 million unique TCR beta sequences from some 170 million T cells were reported. Approximately 300 gigabases of sequencing data and roughly 81 million unique TCR sequences made up an early release that covered 640 HLA-typed donors. Of the roughly 430 genotyped donors, approximately 83% fell in the genetic ancestry cluster associated with self-reported Caucasian donors. The study was designed to test whether signatures of past pathogen exposure could be identified by cataloging public T cell receptors. The study used immunosequencing to profile the T cell repertoires of 600 to 850 subjects and linked those repertoires to cytomegalovirus serostatus. In addition to the first cohort of 650 to 800 subjects, a separate validation cohort of 120 different subjects was used. To predict cytomegalovirus infection status, the study brought together high-throughput TCR immunosequencing, statistical association of individual TCRs with disease status, and machine learning. To study patterns of TCR occurrence, a later analysis re-analyzed previously published TCR beta repertoires from several hundred donors and added high-resolution HLA genotyping. The later analysis used no new phenotypic data to find candidate immune exposures, relying instead on TCR beta sequences and their occurrence across donors. In an earlier analysis of a few hundred of the donors, high-throughput TCR beta sequencing was used to judge whether each TCR beta V gene segment behaved as functional or pseudogenic. Donor age, sex, ethnicity and CMV serostatus were collected together with the repertoire data. In a later genetic analysis, genome-wide SNP genotypes for about 65% of the roughly 700 donors were used, and that subset was treated as a discovery cohort. Every discovery cohort repertoire had been produced on one sequencing platform. Both class I and class II loci were covered by HLA typing, at four-digit resolution. The number of typed donors differed by locus: about 620-640 for A, B, C, DRB1 and DQB1; some 500 for DQA1; approximately 610 for DPA1; and about 450 for DPB1. Because of strong linkage in the cohort, roughly five DR-DQ haplotypes were treated as single units for association and clustering. On average, about 200,000 unique TCR beta nucleotide sequences were sequenced per donor among 350 to 400 genotyped donors of the cohort, with about 19% of those sequences being non-productive.

Libraries were made using the immunoSEQ multiplex PCR assay. For the multiplex PCR, a mixture combining 60 forward primers for TCR Vbeta segments and 13 reverse primers for TCR Jbeta segments was used. A multiplex PCR assay on genomic DNA amplified the CDR3 region of rearranged TCR beta genes. On the Illumina HiSeq System, the amplified TCR beta libraries were sequenced as 87-base-pair reads. In the original analysis: A later analysis tallied tens of millions of unique TCR beta chains across the 700 or so repertoires, and around 12 million of those chains were shared by two or more donors. Raw reads were error-corrected and collapsed into unique sequences with a nearest-neighbor algorithm that merged closely related sequences to remove PCR and sequencing errors. CDR3 sequences were aligned to IMGT reference sequences to assign V, D and J gene segments. Each retained sequence needed at least a six-nucleotide match to both a V gene segment and a J gene segment. Rearrangements were classified as productive when the CDR3 lacked stop codons and remained in frame with V and J, and all other rearrangements were classified as non-productive. Following IMGT convention, CDR3 was defined as the stretch from the second conserved V-encoded cysteine up to the conserved J-encoded phenylalanine. The earlier analysis of fewer than 700 of the donors excluded sequences that lacked an unambiguous match to a single V gene segment. In an earlier analysis of several hundred of the donors, V segments were called functional above 56.7% productive rearrangements and were called segregating when the between-donor standard deviation exceeded 5%. A statistical classification framework was built for diagnosing cytomegalovirus status from the catalog of TCR beta chain sequences. In a later analysis, TCR nucleotide sequences were compared against IMGT/GENE-DB human TR gene sequences so that V and J genes could be assigned. A later analysis assigned CDR3 sequences and most-parsimonious VDJ recombination scenarios with the TCRdist pipeline. In a later analysis, each TCR beta chain was defined by its CDR3 amino acid sequence together with its V-gene family, and reads lacking a unique V-gene family were excluded. A later analysis removed 500 to 650 highly shared, low-generation-probability nucleotide sequences to deal with suspected cross-contamination and a sequencing artifact. In a later analysis, a clonal expansion index for each public chain was calculated from normalized within-repertoire ranks of inferred template counts. In a later analysis, generation probabilities were computed using a VDJ recombination model fitted to out-of-frame rearrangements, and the results were checked against IGoR. In a later analysis, hypergeometric tests were used to score TCR-TCR, TCR-HLA and TCR-CMV co-occurrence, with a repertoire-size bias correction applied to TCR pairs. To estimate false discovery rates, a later analysis permuted the HLA or CMV assignments 20 times. In a later analysis, co-occurring TCRs were grouped using DBSCAN, and TCRdist sequence similarity was added for clustering within HLA-allele-positive subsets. Co-occurrence clustering excluded repertoires with fewer than 30,000 or more than 120,000 public chains, plus five with anomalous nucleotide sharing. The source is immuneACCESS, and TCRdb retained only in-frame sequences with V and J called. Part of the clones is not carried over; for the studies checked, unresolved V genes explain less than half of this, and the remainder is unexplained. D and trimming were read from the DNA, whereas the V and J calls and clone size are those reported in that table. The sample profile shows under 150,000 clones; around two thirds of them were found once. The ten largest make up about 3% of the sample.

Summary of the overall study and its limitations: According to the authors, the approach could potentially be generalized to other disease states and immunological phenotypes. A few of the identified cytomegalovirus-associated TCR beta chains were confirmed in vitro to be specific for cytomegalovirus antigens. Roughly 17 rarely observed V segments, including chromosome 9 orphons, were excluded from the earlier analysis of several hundred of the donors because counts were too low. Compared with equally common non-associated chains, HLA-associated TCR beta chains in a later analysis were more clonally expanded and had lower generation probabilities. In an earlier analysis of fewer than 750 of the donors, most TCR beta V segments were observed in productive rearrangements about 87% or about 30% of the time, broadly matching IMGT annotations. When HLA alleles, especially DR and DQ, strongly co-occurred, attributing TCR associations to individual alleles was difficult. At a false discovery rate of 0.05, a later analysis linked fewer than 20,000 TCR beta sequences to specific HLA alleles. The only immune exposure information available for the cohort was CMV serostatus. A cluster of highly shared sequence variants was judged likely to represent a technical artifact of the sequencing pipeline. Sequencing depth was assumed to be roughly uniform across donors in the presence/absence analyses, though that assumption may not hold. Most TCR sequences were observed very rarely across donors, whereas some public TCRs were present in many individuals. The 87-base-pair reads could not distinguish some IMGT-functional V segments, including TRBV6-2 and TRBV6-3, so those segments were excluded. In the study, some 160 TCR beta chains were listed as associated with cytomegalovirus. In a later genetic analysis, fewer N-insertions in productive TCRs were reported among donors in an Asian-associated ancestry cluster than the roughly 700-donor mean. In a later analysis, the rate of TCR association differed among HLA loci, with DRB1 alleles having the most associated TCRs and HLA-C alleles having the fewest. Because HLA typing was missing for some donors at each locus, association tests included only the typed subset. In a later analysis, most CMV-associated TCR beta chains were found to appear HLA-restricted, with HLA associations seemingly driven largely by CMV exposure. Cytomegalovirus status was reported to be diagnosed by the classifier with high specificity and sensitivity in both the original and validation cohorts. This cohort had only TCR beta chains sequenced, and the lack of alpha or paired-chain data limited which features could be detected. V-gene and J-gene trimming of TCR beta chains was associated with a missense DCLRE1C variant in a later genetic analysis, and the association was replicated in an independent cohort. Several of the top co-occurrence clusters appeared to be linked to parvovirus B19, influenza, CMV and Epstein-Barr virus, according to a later analysis. A further reported finding was that TCR beta sequences accurately predicted the HLA-A and HLA-B alleles for most subjects in the first cohort. Correlated functional status among segregating V segments might be attributable to linkage disequilibrium, but an unknown experimental factor could not be ruled out.

Germline trimming amounts to 4 bases on V and 5 bases on J, with 6 as the count of junction bases outside the gene matches. Based on the germline V gene, the CDR1 and CDR2 sequences are SGHRS and YFSETQ. The CDR3 runs 15 amino acids, cysteine and phenylalanine included. Only the CDR3 region is kept as DNA, spanning 45 bases read in frame from base 1. The receptor was derived from a human donor in good health. The source material was PBMCs. The rearrangement joined TRBV5-1 to TRBJ2-5, with 12 bases in between that match TRBD1. The CDR3 protein is CASSTGTGGRETQYF. The bases read TGCGCCAGCAGCACCGGGACAGGGGGCCGGGAGACCCAGTACTTC. Reference TRBV5-1 and TRBJ2-5 genes cover what lies past the CDR3, so the full variable domain is KAGVTQTPRYLIKTRGQQVTLSCSPISGHRSVSWYQQTPGQGLQFLFEYFSETQRNKGNFPGRFSGRQFSNSRSEMNVSTLELGDSALYLCASSTGTGGRETQYFGPGTRLLVL.